These 26 T cell receptor beta chains share one sample of origin, sequenced in a study of response to subunit inactivated influenza vaccine. TCRdb reanalysed the RT-PCR reads using MiXCR and keeps one entry per CDR3 protein. The sample shows 860,000 or so distinct CDR3 sequences, about 20% of them seen only once. Sequenced material: PBMCs from blood, taken roughly 5 days after vaccination. These receptors were taken from a man aged 50 to 60 who received an inactivated influenza vaccine.

The rearrangement links TRBV11-1 to TRBJ2-7, with D perhaps matching TRBD2 (6 bases). The CDR3 is 15 residues long. Deletions cut 0 bases from V and 9 bases from J, with 18 bases between. CDR1 and CDR2 (germline): SGHAT, FQDESV (reference sequence). The CDR3 nucleotides read TGTGCCAGCAGCTTAGCGGGCGGGGCCACCTCGCCGCAGTACTTC. Protein sequence: CASSLAGGATSPQYF.

This rearrangement joins TRBV6-1 to TRBJ1-3; D is undetermined. The ends were cut back, 10 bases at V and 2 bases at J, with 12 bases in the middle. Germline V CDR1 and CDR2: MNHNS, SASEGT. This CDR3 comprises 13 residues. The CDR3 sequence is CATSNGAGNTIYF. The CDR3 DNA sequence: TGTGCCACCTCGAATGGGGCTGGAAACACCATATATTTT.

This sequence joins TRBV5-5 and TRBJ2-3, with D unresolved. Germline V gene lookup returns CDR1 SGHKS and CDR2 YYEKEE (reference sequence). CDR3 size: 13 residues. Trimming cost V 0 bases and J 5 bases, with 7 bases left between them. The chain's CDR3 is CASSLDLVDTQYF. The CDR3 nucleotides read TGTGCCAGCAGCTTGGATCTCGTAGATACGCAGTATTTT.

This clonotype was seen repeatedly, ten times or more. The V and J genes are TRBV6-2 or TRBV6-3 and TRBJ2-2; D is perhaps TRBD1 (6 bases). The V gene's germline CDR1 is MNHEY and CDR2 SVGEGT. The CDR3 covers 16 residues. The V and J ends lost 7 bases and 4 bases respectively, with 19 bases between them. The CDR3 DNA reads as TGTGCCAGCATTGACCGAACAGGGAGCGGCACCGGGGAGCTGTTTTTT. This encodes CASIDRTGSGTGELFF.

This chain uses TRBV20-1 with TRBJ2-5; D uncertain. Trimming cost V 0 bases and J 2 bases, with 16 bases left between them. Germline V lookup: CDR1 DFQATT, CDR2 SNEGSKA (reference sequence). The CDR3 totals 16 residues. The CDR3 nucleotides are TGCAGTGCTAGAGATCCGCGGTTCGTGCGACAAGAGACCCAGTACTTC. It codes for CSARDPRFVRQETQYF.

This clonotype was observed a few times. The gene calls are TRBV11-2 and TRBJ1-3; D gene ambiguous. CDR1 and CDR2 from the germline V gene are SGHAT and FQNNGV. This CDR3 spans 16 amino acids. Trimming left V 7 bases short and J 0 bases short, with 16 bases between. This CDR3 is CASTGVGQSSGNTIYF. In DNA form, the CDR3 reads TGTGCCAGCACCGGGGTCGGGCAGTCCTCTGGAAACACCATATATTTT. Using reference TRBV11-2 and TRBJ1-3 for the parts outside the CDR3, the full variable domain is EAGVAQSPRYKIIEKRQSVAFWCNPISGHATLYWYQQILGQGPKLLIQFQNNGVVDDSQLPKDRFSAERLKGVDSTLKIQPAKLEDSAVYLCASTGVGQSSGNTIYFGEGSWLTVV.

This clonotype was counted ten times or more. The rearrangement joins TRBV6-1 to TRBJ1-6; a possible D gene is TRBD1 (5 bases). Trimming removed 6 bases from V and 7 bases from J, with 19 bases in between. Germline-derived CDR1 and CDR2 are MNHNS and SASEGT. The CDR3 totals 16 residues. In DNA form, the CDR3 reads TGTGCCAGCAGGTCCCGGAGGCAGGGCGGAAATTCACCCCTCCACTTT. Translated: CASRSRRQGGNSPLHF.

This clonotype was counted once. The chain uses TRBV7-6 and TRBJ2-1; 12 bases are shared with TRBD2. The CDR3 totals 18 residues. V lost 1 base, J lost 4 bases, and 8 bases stayed unmatched. The germline V gene has CDR1 SGHVS and CDR2 FNYEAQ. CDR3 sequence reads: CASSLVPTSGRQYNEQFF. The CDR3 DNA follows: TGTGCCAGCAGCTTAGTCCCGACTAGCGGGAGACAATACAATGAGCAGTTCTTC.

This clonotype was counted only a few times. The chain couples TRBV11-2 to TRBJ2-5; unclear D gene. Germline V gene sequence: CDR1 SGHAT, CDR2 FQNNGV. The CDR3 contains 14 residues. V was clipped by 0 bases and J by 9 bases, with 14 bases between them. In DNA form, the CDR3 reads TGTGCCAGCAGCTTAGATCTGGACCTGGCGTCCCAGTACTTC. Translated: CASSLDLDLASQYF.

V and J are TRBV6-4 and TRBJ1-5; D is ambiguous. CDR1 and CDR2 (germline): MRHNA, SNTAGT. The ends were cut back, 6 bases at V and 2 bases at J, with 11 bases in the middle. This CDR3 contains 14 residues. The CDR3 region has the DNA TGTGCCAGCAGAATAGCCTACGGCAATCAGCCCCAGCATTTT. Protein sequence: CASRIAYGNQPQHF.

With regard to this clonotype: One end of the junction varies from germline; a read error may be responsible. The chain carries TRBV2 and TRBJ2-3; D gene uncertain. The CDR3 totals 18 residues. Germline V gene sequence: CDR1 SNHLY, CDR2 FYNNEI. CDR3 protein: CACSFPIRLTPSTDTQYF. The DNA for the CDR3 is TGTGCCTGCAGTTTCCCGATACGTCTGACCCCTAGCACAGATACGCAGTATTTT.

This clonotype showed up just a few times. V and J are TRBV7-9 and TRBJ2-7; D call uncertain. Germline-derived CDR1 and CDR2 are SEHNR and FQNEAQ (reference sequence). There are 14 residues in the CDR3. With 1 base removed from V and 6 bases from J, the gap between germline ends came to 13 bases. CDR3 loop: CASSLVGSSSEQYF. The CDR3 DNA is TGTGCCAGCAGCTTAGTAGGGTCTTCGAGCGAGCAGTACTTC.

This clonotype occurred many times. The gene calls are TRBV20-1 and TRBJ2-7; unclear D gene. Trimming removed 6 bases from V and 3 bases from J, with 9 bases in between. Germline lookup yields CDR1 DFQATT and CDR2 SNEGSKA (reference sequence). The CDR3 has 11 residues. For the CDR3, the DNA is TGCAGTGCCGCCCCCGTCTACGAGCAGTACTTC. The encoded protein is CSAAPVYEQYF.

A few counts support this clonotype. The rearrangement joins TRBV11-1 to TRBJ2-3; 9 bases line up with TRBD2. Germline V lookup: CDR1 SGHAT, CDR2 FQDESV (reference sequence). The CDR3 extends over 18 amino acids. V lost 5 bases to trimming and J lost 2 bases; unmatched junction nucleotides: 14. CDR3 in amino acids: CASSPLVAGVRSTDTQYF. The CDR3 coding sequence is TGTGCCAGCAGCCCACTCGTAGCGGGAGTTCGGTCCACAGATACGCAGTATTTT.

The rearrangement links TRBV27 to TRBJ2-2; D is unclear. Per germline, CDR1 MNHEY and CDR2 SMNVEV (reference sequence). V lost 4 bases to trimming and J lost 5 bases, with 11 bases between them. This CDR3 is 14 amino acids long. CDR3 DNA: TGTGCCAGCAGTTATCAAACATATACCGGGGAGCTGTTTTTT. This gives the protein CASSYQTYTGELFF.

As concerns this clonotype: The junction shows a germline mismatch at one end, possibly a read error. The rearrangement uses TRBV13 and TRBJ1-1; possibly TRBD1 for D (6 bases). The CDR3 length is 14 residues. Germline CDR1 PRHDT, CDR2 FYEKMQ (reference sequence). The CDR3 reads CASSVGPQGTEAFF. The CDR3 DNA sequence: TGTGCCAGCAGCGTAGGGCCACAGGGCACTGAAGCTTTCTTT.

The rearrangement uses TRBV15 and TRBJ2-3; D is perhaps TRBD1 or TRBD2 (5 bases each). This CDR3 comprises 14 residues. The V and J ends lost 4 bases and 4 bases respectively, with 12 bases between them. From germline, CDR1 is LNHNV and CDR2 YYDKDF (reference sequence). The CDR3 here is CATSIRQRADTQYF. CDR3 DNA: TGTGCCACCAGCATACGACAGAGGGCAGATACGCAGTATTTT.

This clonotype occurred a few times. The gene calls are TRBV7-8 and TRBJ2-2; possible D gene TRBD2, 5 bases. Trimming stripped 1 base from V and 2 bases from J, with 8 bases between. CDR3 length: 15 amino acids. The germline CDR1 and CDR2 sequences are SGHVS and FQNEAQ. CDR3 protein: CASSLVGINTGELFF. CDR3 coding DNA: TGTGCCAGCAGCTTAGTCGGGATAAACACCGGGGAGCTGTTTTTT.

This chain joins TRBV7-3 and TRBJ2-1, with a tentative D call TRBD2 (5 bases). CDR3 size: 14 residues. Per the germline V gene, CDR1 is SGHTA and CDR2 is FQGTGA. Trimming cost V 3 bases and J 5 bases, with 11 bases left between them. Here the CDR3 DNA reads TGTGCCAGCAGCTTGATTCGAGCGGACAATGAGCAGTTCTTC. Protein: CASSLIRADNEQFF.

The chain carries TRBV12-3 or TRBV12-4 and TRBJ2-5, with D possibly being TRBD2 (6 bases). Trimming removed 3 bases from V and 2 bases from J, with 13 bases in between. This CDR3 has 15 amino acids. The CDR3 DNA is TGTGCCAGCAGTTTTCGGGTTGGGGGGCAAGAGACCCAGTACTTC. Its translation: CASSFRVGGQETQYF.

This clonotype was seen more than once but under ten times. This chain uses TRBV11-2 with TRBJ2-2; D not resolved. The CDR3 loop spans 15 amino acids. Germline loops: CDR1 SGHAT, CDR2 FQNNGV. V dropped 2 bases and J dropped 7 bases, with 14 bases sitting between them. The CDR3 spells CASSLNGQIDGELFF. CDR3 in DNA: TGTGCCAGCAGCTTAAACGGGCAGATCGACGGGGAGCTGTTTTTT.

The V call is TRBV6-5, the J call TRBJ1-5, with TRBD1 matching 8 bases. The CDR3 is 16 amino acids. Germline V CDR1 and CDR2: MNHEY, SVGAGI. The V gene end was trimmed by 0 bases and the J gene end by 2 bases; junction bases not matched to a gene: 3. The CDR3 protein is CASSYSSTGGNQPQHF. The CDR3 DNA reads as TGTGCCAGCAGTTACTCATCGACAGGGGGCAATCAGCCCCAGCATTTT.

This clonotype was counted many times. The chain has TRBV12-3 or TRBV12-4 and TRBJ2-3; 12 bases match TRBD2. This CDR3 has 15 residues. Trimming at V came to 6 bases and at J to 4 bases, leaving 5 bases not matched to a gene. The CDR3, as DNA: TGTGCCAGCAGATCCGGGACTAGCGGGCCAGATACGCAGTATTTT. Translated: CASRSGTSGPDTQYF.

A few counts support this clonotype. CDR3 sequence (DNA): TGTGCCAGCAGCTTGGGCGGGAGTAAGTTCTTC. The encoded protein is CASSLGGSKFF. V and J are TRBV7-2 and TRBJ2-1; 7 nucleotides agree with TRBD2. CDR1 and CDR2 (germline): SGHTA, FQGNSA. V lost 3 bases, J lost 14 bases, and 4 bases stayed unmatched. The length of the CDR3 is 11 residues.

Only a few counts were recorded for this clonotype. The rearrangement links TRBV27 to TRBJ2-3, with D uncertain. This CDR3 comprises 15 residues. V was shortened by 8 bases and J by 2 bases, with 17 bases between the two germline ends. In germline, CDR1 is MNHEY, CDR2 SMNVEV (reference sequence). CDR3 sequence: CASRPTRSLTDTQYF. The CDR3 coding sequence is TGTGCCAGCCGTCCGACCCGAAGCCTCACAGATACGCAGTATTTT.

This clonotype has a handful of counts. The rearrangement joins TRBV28 to TRBJ2-7, with TRBD2 identical over 9 bases. This CDR3 spans 19 amino acids. Trimming at V came to 5 bases and at J to 2 bases, leaving 19 bases not matched to a gene. The germline CDR1 and CDR2 sequences are MDHEN and SYDVKM. The CDR3 DNA is TGTGCCAGCAGTCCCTCCAGGCCTCGTAGACTAGCGGCAACCTACGAGCAGTACTTC. Its protein is CASSPSRPRRLAATYEQYF.